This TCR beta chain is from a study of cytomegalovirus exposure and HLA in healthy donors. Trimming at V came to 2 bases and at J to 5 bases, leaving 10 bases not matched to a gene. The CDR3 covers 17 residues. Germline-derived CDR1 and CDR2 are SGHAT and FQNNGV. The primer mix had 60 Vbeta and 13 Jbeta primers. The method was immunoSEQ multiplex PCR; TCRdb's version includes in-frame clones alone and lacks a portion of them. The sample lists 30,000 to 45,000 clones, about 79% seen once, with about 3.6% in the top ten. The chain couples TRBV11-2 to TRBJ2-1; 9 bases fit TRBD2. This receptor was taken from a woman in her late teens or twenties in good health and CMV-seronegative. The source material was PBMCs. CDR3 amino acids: CASSLLGGLAADNEQFF. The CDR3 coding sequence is TGTGCCAGCAGCTTATTGGGGGGACTAGCAGCCGACAATGAGCAGTTCTTC.